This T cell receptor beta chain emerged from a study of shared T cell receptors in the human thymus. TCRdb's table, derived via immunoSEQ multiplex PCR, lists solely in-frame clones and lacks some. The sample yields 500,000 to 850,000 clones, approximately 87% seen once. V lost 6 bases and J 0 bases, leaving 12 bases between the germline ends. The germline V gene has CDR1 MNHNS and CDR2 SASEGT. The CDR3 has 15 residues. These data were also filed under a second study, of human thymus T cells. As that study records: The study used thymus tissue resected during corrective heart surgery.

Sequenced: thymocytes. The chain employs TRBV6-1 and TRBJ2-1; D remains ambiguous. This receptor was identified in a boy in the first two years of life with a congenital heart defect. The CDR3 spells CASSTTHSSYNEQFF. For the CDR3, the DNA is TGTGCCAGCAGCACTACTCATAGCTCCTACAATGAGCAGTTCTTC.